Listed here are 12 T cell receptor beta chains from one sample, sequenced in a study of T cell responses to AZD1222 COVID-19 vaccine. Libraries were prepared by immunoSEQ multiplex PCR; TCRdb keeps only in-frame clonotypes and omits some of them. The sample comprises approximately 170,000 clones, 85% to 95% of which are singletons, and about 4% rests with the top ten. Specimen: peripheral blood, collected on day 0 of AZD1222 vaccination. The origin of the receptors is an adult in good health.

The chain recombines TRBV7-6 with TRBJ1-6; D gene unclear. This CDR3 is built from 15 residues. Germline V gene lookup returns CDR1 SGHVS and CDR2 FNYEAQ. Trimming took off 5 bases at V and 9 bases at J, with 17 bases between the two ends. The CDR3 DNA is TGTGCCAGCAGCCCCGACACCTCTGGCGGTTCACCCCTCCACTTT. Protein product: CASSPDTSGGSPLHF.

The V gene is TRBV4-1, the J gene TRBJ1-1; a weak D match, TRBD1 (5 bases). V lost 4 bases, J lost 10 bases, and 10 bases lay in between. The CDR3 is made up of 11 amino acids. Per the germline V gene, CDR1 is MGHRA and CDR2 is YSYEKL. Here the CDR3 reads CASSPGGVAFF. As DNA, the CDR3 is TGCGCCAGCAGCCCCGGGGGGGTAGCTTTCTTT.

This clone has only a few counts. The DNA for the CDR3 is TGTGCCAGCAGCAAACCTTTCCCGGGGGTACCGCCCTACGAGCAGTACTTC. Its translation is CASSKPFPGVPPYEQYF. The gene calls are TRBV21-1 and TRBJ2-7; the listed D gene, TRBD2, was not tested against the DNA. TRBV21-1 represents a pseudogene. The CDR3 covers 17 residues.

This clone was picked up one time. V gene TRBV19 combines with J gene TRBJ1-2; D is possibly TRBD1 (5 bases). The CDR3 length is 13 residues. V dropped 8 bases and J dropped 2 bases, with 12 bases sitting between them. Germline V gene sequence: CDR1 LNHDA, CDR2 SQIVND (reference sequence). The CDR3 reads CASGRTLNYGYTF. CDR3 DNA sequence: TGTGCCAGTGGCAGGACACTCAACTATGGCTACACCTTC. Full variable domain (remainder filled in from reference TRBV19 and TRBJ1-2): DGGITQSPKYLFRKEGQNVTLSCEQNLNHDAMYWYRQDPGQGLRLIYYSQIVNDFQKGDIAEGYSVSREKKESFPLTVTSAQKNPTAFYLCASGRTLNYGYTFGSGTRLTVV.

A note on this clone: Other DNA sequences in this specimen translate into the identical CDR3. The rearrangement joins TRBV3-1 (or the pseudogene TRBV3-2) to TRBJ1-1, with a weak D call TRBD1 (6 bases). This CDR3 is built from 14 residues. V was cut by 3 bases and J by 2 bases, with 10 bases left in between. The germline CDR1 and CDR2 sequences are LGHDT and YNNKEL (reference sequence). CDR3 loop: CASSQKGGNTEAFF. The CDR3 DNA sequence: TGTGCCAGCAGCCAGAAGGGGGGAAACACTGAAGCTTTCTTT.

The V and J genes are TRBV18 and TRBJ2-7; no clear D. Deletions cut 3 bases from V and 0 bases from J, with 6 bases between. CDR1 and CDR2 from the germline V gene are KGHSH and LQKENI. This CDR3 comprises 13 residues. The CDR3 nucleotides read TGTGCCAGCTCACCCGAGAACTCCTACGAGCAGTACTTC. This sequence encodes CASSPENSYEQYF.

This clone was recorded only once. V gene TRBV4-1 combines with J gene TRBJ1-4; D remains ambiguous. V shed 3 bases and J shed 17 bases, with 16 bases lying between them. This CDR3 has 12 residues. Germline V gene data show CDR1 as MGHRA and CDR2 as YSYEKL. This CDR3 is CASSQIRPPIFF. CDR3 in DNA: TGCGCCAGCAGCCAGATCCGGCCGCCGATTTTTTTT.

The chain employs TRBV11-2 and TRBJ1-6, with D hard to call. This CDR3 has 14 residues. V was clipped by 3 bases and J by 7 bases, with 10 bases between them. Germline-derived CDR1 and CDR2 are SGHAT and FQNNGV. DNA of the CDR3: TGTGCCAGCAGCTTCCTCACCCCCAATTCACCCCTCCACTTT. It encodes CASSFLTPNSPLHF.

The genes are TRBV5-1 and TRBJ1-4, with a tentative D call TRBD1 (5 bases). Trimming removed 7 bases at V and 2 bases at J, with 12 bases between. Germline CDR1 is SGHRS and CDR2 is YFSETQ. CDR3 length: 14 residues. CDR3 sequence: CASGPGVTNEKLFF. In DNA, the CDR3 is TGCGCCAGCGGCCCGGGGGTGACTAATGAAAAACTGTTTTTT.

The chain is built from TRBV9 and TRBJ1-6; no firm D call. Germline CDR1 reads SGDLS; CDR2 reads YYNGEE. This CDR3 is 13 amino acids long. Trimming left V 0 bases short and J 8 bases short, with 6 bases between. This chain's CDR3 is CASSVANDSPLHF. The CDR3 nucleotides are TGTGCCAGCAGCGTAGCGAACGATTCACCCCTCCACTTT.

In DNA, the CDR3 is TGCGCCAGCGAGCGGGAGTATGAGCAGTTCTTC. It yields the protein CASEREYEQFF. V and J are TRBV5-1 and TRBJ2-1, with 8 bases aligning to TRBD2. The germline CDR1 and CDR2 sequences are SGHRS and YFSETQ. J was trimmed by 8 bases and V by 7 bases; bases with no gene match: 2. CDR3 length equals 11 residues.

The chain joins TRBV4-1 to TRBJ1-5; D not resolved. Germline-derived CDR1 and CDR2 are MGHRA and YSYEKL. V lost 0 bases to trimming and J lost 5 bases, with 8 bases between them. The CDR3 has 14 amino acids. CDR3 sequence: CASSQENTYQPQHF. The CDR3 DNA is TGCGCCAGCAGCCAAGAGAACACATATCAGCCCCAGCATTTT.